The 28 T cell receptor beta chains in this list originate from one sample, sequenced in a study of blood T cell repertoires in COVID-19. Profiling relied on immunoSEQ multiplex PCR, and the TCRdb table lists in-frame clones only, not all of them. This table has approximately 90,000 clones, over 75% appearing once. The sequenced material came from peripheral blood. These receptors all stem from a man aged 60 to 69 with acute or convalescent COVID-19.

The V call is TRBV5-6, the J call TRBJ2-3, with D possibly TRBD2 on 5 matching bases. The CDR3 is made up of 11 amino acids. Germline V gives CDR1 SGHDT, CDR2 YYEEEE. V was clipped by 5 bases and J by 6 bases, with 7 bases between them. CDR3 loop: CASRRVDTQYF. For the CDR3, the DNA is TGTGCCAGCAGGAGGGTGGATACGCAGTATTTT.

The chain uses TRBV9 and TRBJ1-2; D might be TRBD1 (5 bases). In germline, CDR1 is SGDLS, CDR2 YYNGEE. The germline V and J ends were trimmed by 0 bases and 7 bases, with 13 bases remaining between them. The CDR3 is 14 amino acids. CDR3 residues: CASSVGQTSPGYTF. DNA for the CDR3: TGTGCCAGCAGCGTAGGACAGACGTCTCCTGGCTACACCTTC.

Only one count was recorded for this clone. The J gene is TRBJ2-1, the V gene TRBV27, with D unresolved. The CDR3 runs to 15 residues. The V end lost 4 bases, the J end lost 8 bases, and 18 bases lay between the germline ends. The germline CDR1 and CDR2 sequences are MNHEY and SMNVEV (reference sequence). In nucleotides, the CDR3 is TGTGCCAGCAGTTCCCCGGCCCTAGGAGACTATGAGCAGTTCTTC. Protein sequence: CASSSPALGDYEQFF.

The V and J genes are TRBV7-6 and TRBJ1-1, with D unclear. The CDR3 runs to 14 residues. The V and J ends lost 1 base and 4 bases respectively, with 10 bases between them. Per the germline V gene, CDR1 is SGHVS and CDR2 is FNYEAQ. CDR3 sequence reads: CASSLDFAGTEAFF. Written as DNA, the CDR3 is TGTGCCAGCAGCTTAGACTTTGCGGGCACTGAAGCTTTCTTT.

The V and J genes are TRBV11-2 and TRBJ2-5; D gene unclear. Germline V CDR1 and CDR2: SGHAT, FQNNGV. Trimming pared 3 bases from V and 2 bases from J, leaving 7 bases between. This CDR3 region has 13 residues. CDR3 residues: CASSLWRQETQYF. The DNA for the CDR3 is TGTGCCAGCAGCTTGTGGCGGCAAGAGACCCAGTACTTC. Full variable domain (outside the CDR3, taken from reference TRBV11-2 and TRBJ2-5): EAGVAQSPRYKIIEKRQSVAFWCNPISGHATLYWYQQILGQGPKLLIQFQNNGVVDDSQLPKDRFSAERLKGVDSTLKIQPAKLEDSAVYLCASSLWRQETQYFGPGTRLLVL.

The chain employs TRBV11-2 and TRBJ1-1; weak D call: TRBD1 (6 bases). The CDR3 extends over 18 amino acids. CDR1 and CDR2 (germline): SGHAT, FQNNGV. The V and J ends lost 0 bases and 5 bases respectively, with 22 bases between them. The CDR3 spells CASSLDDMGQVYGTEAFF. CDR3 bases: TGTGCCAGCAGCTTAGATGACATGGGACAAGTTTATGGGACTGAAGCTTTCTTT. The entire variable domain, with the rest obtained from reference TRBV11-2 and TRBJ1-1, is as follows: EAGVAQSPRYKIIEKRQSVAFWCNPISGHATLYWYQQILGQGPKLLIQFQNNGVVDDSQLPKDRFSAERLKGVDSTLKIQPAKLEDSAVYLCASSLDDMGQVYGTEAFFGQGTRLTVV.

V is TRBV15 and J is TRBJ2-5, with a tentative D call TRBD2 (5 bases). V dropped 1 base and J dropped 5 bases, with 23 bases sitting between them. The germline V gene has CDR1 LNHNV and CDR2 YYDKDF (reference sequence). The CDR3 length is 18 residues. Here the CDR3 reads CATSRVGGWQGQQETQYF. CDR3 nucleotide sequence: TGTGCCACCAGCAGAGTCGGAGGTTGGCAAGGGCAGCAGGAGACCCAGTACTTC.

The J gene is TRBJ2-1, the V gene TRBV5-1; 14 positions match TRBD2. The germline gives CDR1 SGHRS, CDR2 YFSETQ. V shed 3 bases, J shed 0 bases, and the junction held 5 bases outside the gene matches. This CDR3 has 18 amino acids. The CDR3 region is CASSSGLAGAYSYNEQFF. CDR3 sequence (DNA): TGCGCCAGCAGCTCGGGACTAGCGGGGGCCTACTCCTACAATGAGCAGTTCTTC.

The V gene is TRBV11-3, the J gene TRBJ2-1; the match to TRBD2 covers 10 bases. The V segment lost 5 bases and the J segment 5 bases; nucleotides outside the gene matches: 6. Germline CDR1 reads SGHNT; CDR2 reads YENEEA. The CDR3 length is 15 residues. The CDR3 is CASSPRAGGNNEQFF. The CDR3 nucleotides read TGTGCCAGCAGCCCACGAGCGGGGGGGAACAATGAGCAGTTCTTC.

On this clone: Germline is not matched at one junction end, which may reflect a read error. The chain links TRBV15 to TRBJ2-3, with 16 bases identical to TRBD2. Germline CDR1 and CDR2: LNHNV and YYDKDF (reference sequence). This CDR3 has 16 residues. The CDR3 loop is CATSRTLPGTSGGGHF. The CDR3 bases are TGTGCCACCAGCAGAACATTACCCGGGACTAGCGGGGGGGGGCATTTT.

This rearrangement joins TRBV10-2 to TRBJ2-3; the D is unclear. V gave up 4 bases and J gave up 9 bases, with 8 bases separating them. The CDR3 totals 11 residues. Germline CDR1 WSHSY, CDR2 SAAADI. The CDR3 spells CASSVRLTQYF. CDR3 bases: TGCGCCAGCAGTGTTCGGTTGACGCAGTATTTT.

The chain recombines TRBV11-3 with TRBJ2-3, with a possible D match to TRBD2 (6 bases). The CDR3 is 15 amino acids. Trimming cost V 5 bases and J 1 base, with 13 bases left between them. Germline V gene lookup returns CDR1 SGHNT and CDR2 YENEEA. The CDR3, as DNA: TGTGCCAGCAGCCTCCGAGGACTACGCACAGATACGCAGTATTTT. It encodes CASSLRGLRTDTQYF.

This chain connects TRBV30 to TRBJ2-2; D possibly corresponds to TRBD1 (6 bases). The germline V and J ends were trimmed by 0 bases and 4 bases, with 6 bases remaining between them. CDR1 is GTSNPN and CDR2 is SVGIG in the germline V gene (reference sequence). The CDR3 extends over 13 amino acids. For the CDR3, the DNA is TGTGCCTGGAGTGTAGGGGGCACCGGGGAGCTGTTTTTT. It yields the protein CAWSVGGTGELFF.

CDR3 region: CATSDGGLGDTQYF. The CDR3 DNA is TGTGCCACCAGTGACGGGGGTTTGGGAGATACGCAGTATTTT. The chain couples TRBV24-1 to TRBJ2-3, with D maybe TRBD2 (6 bases). CDR3 size: 14 residues. The V gene's germline CDR1 is KGHDR and CDR2 SFDVKD. The V gene lost 4 bases and the J gene lost 5 bases, with 12 bases spanning the gap.

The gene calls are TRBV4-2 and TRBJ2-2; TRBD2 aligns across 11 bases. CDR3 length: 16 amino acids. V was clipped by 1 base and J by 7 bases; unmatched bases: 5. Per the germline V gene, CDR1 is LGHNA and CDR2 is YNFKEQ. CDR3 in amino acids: CASSQVGTSGRGELFF. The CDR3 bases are TGTGCCAGCAGCCAAGTTGGGACTAGCGGACGCGGGGAGCTGTTTTTT.

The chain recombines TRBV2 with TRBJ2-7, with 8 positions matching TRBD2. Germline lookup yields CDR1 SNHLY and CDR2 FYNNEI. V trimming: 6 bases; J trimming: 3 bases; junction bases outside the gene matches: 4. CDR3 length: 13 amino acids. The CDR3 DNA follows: TGTGCCAGCAGACTAGCGGATTTCTACGAGCAGTACTTC. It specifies CASRLADFYEQYF.

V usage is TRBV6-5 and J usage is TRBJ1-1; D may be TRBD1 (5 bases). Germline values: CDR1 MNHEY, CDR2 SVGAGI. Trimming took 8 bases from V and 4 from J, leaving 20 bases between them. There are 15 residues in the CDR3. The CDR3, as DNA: TGTGCCAGCCATACTCAGGGAGGGTATAGCACTGAAGCTTTCTTT. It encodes CASHTQGGYSTEAFF.

The DNA of the CDR3 is TGTGCCAGCAGCTGGAAAGGGGATGGCTACACCTTC. Residues: CASSWKGDGYTF. The V gene is TRBV7-9, the J gene TRBJ1-2; possibly TRBD1 for D (5 bases). This CDR3 spans 12 amino acids. The germline CDR1 and CDR2 sequences are SEHNR and FQNEAQ (reference sequence). With 4 bases removed from V and 6 bases from J, the gap between germline ends came to 9 bases.

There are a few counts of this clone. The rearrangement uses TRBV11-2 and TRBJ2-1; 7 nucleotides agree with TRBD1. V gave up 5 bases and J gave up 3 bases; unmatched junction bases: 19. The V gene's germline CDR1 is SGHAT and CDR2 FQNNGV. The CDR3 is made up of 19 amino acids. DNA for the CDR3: TGTGCCAGCAGCCTTCGAAACTCACAGGGGATTAACGTCTACAATGAGCAGTTCTTC. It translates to CASSLRNSQGINVYNEQFF.

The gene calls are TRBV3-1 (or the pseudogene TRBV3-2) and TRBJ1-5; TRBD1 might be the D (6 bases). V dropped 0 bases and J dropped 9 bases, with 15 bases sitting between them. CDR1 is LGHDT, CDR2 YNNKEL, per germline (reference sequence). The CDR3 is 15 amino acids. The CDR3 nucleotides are TGTGCCAGCAGCCAAGATCCACAGGGTGATTCGCCCCAGCATTTT. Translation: CASSQDPQGDSPQHF.

This CDR3 is CASSMGLAGNTDTQYF. CDR3 sequence (DNA): TGTGCCAGTAGTATGGGACTAGCGGGAAACACAGATACGCAGTATTTT. The rearrangement uses TRBV19 and TRBJ2-3; 13 bases are shared with TRBD2. J lost 2 bases, V lost 3 bases, and 2 bases had no gene match. Germline assignment: CDR1 LNHDA and CDR2 SQIVND (reference sequence). This CDR3 is built from 16 residues.

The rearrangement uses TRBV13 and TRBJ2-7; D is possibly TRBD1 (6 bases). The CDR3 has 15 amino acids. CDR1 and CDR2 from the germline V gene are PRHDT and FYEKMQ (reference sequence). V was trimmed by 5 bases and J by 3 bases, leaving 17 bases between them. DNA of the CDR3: TGTGCCAGCAGCCCTGGAAAGGGGGTGGTCTACGAGCAGTACTTC. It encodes CASSPGKGVVYEQYF.

The CDR3 spells CASSQDGGLSYEQYF. The CDR3 bases are TGTGCCAGCAGCCAAGATGGGGGCCTTTCCTACGAGCAGTACTTC. V usage is TRBV14 and J usage is TRBJ2-7; possibly TRBD1 for D (6 bases). The germline V gene has CDR1 SGHDN and CDR2 FVKESK. CDR3 length equals 15 residues. Deletions cut 0 bases from V and 1 base from J, with 10 bases between. Looking up the rest from reference TRBV14 and TRBJ2-7 gives the full variable domain: EAGVTQFPSHSVIEKGQTVTLRCDPISGHDNLYWYRRVMGKEIKFLLHFVKESKQDESGMPNNRFLAERTGGTYSTLKVQPAELEDSGVYFCASSQDGGLSYEQYFGPGTRLTVT.

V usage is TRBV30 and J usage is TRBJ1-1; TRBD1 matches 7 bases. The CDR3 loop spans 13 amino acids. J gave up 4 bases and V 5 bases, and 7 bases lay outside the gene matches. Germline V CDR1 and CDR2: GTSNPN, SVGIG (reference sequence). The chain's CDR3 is CAWRHRGGTEAFF. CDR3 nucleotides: TGTGCCTGGCGCCACAGGGGAGGCACTGAAGCTTTCTTT.

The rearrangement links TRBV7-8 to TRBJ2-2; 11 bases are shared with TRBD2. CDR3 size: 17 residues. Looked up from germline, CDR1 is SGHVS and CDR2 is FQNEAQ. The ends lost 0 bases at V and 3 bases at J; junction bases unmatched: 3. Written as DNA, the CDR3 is TGTGCCAGCAGCTTAGCTCTAGCGGGGGGCCACACCGGGGAGCTGTTTTTT. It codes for CASSLALAGGHTGELFF.

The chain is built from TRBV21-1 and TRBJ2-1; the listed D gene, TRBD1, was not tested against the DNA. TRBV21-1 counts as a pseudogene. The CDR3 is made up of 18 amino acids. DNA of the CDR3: TGTGCCAGCAGCGCTCAAACCCGGACAGGGCGCTCCTACAATGAGCAGTTCTTC. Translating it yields CASSAQTRTGRSYNEQFF.

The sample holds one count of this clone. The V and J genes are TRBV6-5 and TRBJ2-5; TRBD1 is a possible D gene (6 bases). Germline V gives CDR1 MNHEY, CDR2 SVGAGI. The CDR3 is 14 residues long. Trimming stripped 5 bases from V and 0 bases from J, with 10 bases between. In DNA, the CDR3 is TGTGCCAGCAGTCCAGGGGCTTACCAAGAGACCCAGTACTTC. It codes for CASSPGAYQETQYF.

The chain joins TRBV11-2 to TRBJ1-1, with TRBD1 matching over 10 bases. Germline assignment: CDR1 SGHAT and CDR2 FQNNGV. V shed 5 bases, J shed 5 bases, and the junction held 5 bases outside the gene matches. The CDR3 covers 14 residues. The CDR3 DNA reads TGTGCCAGCAGCCCGGGACAGGGGAAAACTGAAGCTTTCTTT. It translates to CASSPGQGKTEAFF. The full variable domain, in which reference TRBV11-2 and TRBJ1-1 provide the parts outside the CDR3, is EAGVAQSPRYKIIEKRQSVAFWCNPISGHATLYWYQQILGQGPKLLIQFQNNGVVDDSQLPKDRFSAERLKGVDSTLKIQPAKLEDSAVYLCASSPGQGKTEAFFGQGTRLTVV.